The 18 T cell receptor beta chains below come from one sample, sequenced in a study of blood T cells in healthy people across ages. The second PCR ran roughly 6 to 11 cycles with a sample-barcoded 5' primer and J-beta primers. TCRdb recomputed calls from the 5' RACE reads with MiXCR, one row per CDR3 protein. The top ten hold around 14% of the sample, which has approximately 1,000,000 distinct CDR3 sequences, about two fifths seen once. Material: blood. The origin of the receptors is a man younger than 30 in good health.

CDR3 loop: CASSAAEGLNTEAFF. CDR3 DNA sequence: TGTGCCAGCAGTGCCGCGGAGGGTCTTAACACTGAAGCTTTCTTT. J is TRBJ1-1 and V is TRBV25-1; D unclear. The CDR3 contains 15 residues. The V and J ends lost 4 bases and 2 bases respectively, with 14 bases between them. Per the germline V gene, CDR1 is MGHDK and CDR2 is SYGVNS.

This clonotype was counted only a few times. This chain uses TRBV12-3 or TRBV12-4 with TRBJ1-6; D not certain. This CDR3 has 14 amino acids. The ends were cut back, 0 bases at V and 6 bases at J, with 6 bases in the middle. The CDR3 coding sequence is TGTGCCAGCAGTTTAGCGCCCCGTAATTCACCCCTCCACTTT. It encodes CASSLAPRNSPLHF.

The CDR3 loop reads CASSLRKEAFF. For the CDR3, the DNA is TGTGCCAGCAGTTTACGAAAAGAAGCTTTCTTT. The chain is built from TRBV28 and TRBJ1-1, with D uncertain. Trimming shortened V by 2 bases and J by 8 bases, and 6 bases separated the two germline ends. The CDR3 extends over 11 amino acids. The germline V gene has CDR1 MDHEN and CDR2 SYDVKM.

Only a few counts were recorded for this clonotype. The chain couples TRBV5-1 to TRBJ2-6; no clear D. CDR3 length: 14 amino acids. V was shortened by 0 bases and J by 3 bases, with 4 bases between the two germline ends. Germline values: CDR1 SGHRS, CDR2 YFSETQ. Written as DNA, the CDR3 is TGCGCCAGCAGCTTGGCCGATGGGGCCAACGTCCTGACTTTC. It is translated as CASSLADGANVLTF.

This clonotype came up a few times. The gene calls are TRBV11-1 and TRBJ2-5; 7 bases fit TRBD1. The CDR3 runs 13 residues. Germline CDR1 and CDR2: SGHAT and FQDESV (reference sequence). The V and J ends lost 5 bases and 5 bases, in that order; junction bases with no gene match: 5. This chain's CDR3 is CASSPTTGETQYF. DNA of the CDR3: TGTGCCAGCAGCCCAACGACAGGGGAGACCCAGTACTTC.

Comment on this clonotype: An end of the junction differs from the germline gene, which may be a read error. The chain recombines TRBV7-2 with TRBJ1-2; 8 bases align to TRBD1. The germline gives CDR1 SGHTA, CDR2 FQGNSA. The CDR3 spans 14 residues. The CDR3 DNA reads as TGTGCCAGCAGCTTTTGGGACAGGCCCTATGACTACACCTTC. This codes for CASSFWDRPYDYTF.

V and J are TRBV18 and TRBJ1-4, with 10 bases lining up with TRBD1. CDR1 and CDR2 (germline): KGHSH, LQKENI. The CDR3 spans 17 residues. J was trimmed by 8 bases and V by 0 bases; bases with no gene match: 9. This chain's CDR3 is CASSPPGARDRGEKLFF. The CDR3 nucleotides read TGTGCCAGCTCACCACCGGGCGCTCGGGACAGGGGCGAAAAACTGTTTTTT.

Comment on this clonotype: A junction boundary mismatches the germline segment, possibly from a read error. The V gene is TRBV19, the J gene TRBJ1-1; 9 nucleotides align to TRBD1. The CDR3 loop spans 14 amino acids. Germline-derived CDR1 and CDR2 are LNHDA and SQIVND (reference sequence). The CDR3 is CASSAGTGGTEVFF. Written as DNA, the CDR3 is TGTGCCAGTAGTGCGGGAACAGGGGGCACTGAAGTTTTCTTT.

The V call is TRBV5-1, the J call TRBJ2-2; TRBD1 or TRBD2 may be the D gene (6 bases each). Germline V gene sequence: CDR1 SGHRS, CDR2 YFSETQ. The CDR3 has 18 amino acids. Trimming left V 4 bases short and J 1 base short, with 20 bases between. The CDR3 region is CASSLELSGAKNTGELFF. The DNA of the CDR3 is TGCGCCAGCAGCCTGGAACTGTCGGGGGCTAAGAACACCGGGGAGCTGTTTTTT.

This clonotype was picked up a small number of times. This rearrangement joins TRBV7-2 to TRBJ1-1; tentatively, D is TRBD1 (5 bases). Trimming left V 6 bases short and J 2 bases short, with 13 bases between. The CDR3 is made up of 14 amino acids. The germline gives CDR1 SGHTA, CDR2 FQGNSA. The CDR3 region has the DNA TGTGCCAGCAGGATGGGGGACCCTAACACTGAAGCTTTCTTT. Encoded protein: CASRMGDPNTEAFF.

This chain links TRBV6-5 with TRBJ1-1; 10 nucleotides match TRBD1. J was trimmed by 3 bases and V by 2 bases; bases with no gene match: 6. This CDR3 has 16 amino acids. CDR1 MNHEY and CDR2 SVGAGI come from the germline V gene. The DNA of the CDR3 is TGTGCCAGCAGTTACGAGGGACAGGGGCCGGACACTGAAGCTTTCTTT. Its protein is CASSYEGQGPDTEAFF.

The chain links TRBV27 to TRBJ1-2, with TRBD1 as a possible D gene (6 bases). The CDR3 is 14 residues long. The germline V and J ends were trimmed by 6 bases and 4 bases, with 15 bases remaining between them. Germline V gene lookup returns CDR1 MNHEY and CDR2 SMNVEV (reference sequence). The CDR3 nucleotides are TGTGCCAGCAGGCCCGGGGGGCGCTTCTATGGCTACACCTTC. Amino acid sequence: CASRPGGRFYGYTF.

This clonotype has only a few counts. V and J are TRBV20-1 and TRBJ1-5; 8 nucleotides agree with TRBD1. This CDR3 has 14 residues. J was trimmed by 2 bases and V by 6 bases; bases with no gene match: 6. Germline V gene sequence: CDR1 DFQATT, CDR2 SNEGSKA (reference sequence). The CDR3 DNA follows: TGCAGTGCATGTACAGGGGGAGGCAATCAGCCCCAGCATTTT. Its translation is CSACTGGGNQPQHF.

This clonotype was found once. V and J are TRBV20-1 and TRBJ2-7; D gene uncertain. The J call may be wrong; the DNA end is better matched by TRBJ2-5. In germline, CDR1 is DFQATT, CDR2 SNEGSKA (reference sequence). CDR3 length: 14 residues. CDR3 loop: CSARKLDGQETQYF. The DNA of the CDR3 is TGCAGTGCTAGGAAGCTAGATGGCCAAGAGACCCAGTACTTC.

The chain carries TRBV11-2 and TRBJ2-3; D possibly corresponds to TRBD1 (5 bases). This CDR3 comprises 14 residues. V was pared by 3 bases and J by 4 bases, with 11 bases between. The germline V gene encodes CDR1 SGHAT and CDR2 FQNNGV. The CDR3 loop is CASSLGRGADTQYF. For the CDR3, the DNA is TGTGCCAGCAGCTTGGGTAGGGGCGCAGATACGCAGTATTTT.

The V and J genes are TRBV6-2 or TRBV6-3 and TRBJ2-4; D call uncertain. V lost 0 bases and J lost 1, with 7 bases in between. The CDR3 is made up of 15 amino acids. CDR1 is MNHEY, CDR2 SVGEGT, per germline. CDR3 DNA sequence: TGTGCCAGCAGTTACTCGAGCAGTGCCAAAAACATTCAGTACTTC. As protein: CASSYSSSAKNIQYF.

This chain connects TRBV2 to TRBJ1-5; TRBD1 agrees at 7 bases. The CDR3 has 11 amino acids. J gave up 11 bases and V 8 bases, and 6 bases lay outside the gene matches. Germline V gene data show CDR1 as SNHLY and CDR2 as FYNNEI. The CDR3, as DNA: TGTGCCAGCGGGATCGACAGGGCCCAGCATTTT. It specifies CASGIDRAQHF.

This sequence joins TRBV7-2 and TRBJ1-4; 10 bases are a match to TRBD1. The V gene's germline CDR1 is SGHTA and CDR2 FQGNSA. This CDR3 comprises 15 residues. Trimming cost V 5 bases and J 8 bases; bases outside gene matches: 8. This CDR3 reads CASSPLDRGWEKLFF. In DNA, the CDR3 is TGTGCCAGCAGCCCCTTGGACAGGGGGTGGGAAAAACTGTTTTTT.